The TCR beta chain described here comes from a study of prognosis after radiotherapy for stage I lung cancer. Study in general: Patients were some 13 men and several women aged about 53 to 95, median around 76 years.

Germline V gene lookup returns CDR1 SEHNR and CDR2 FQNEAQ (reference sequence). CDR3 length: 15 amino acids. The genomic DNA TCR beta CDR3 region underwent two rounds of multiplex PCR. Round-one PCR had primers specific to each TRBV and TRBJ gene. Second-round PCR employed universal primers. TCRdb re-derived calls from the multiplex PCR reads in MiXCR, one entry per CDR3 protein. The profile covers some 38,000 distinct CDR3 sequences, with roughly a quarter appearing a single time and around a quarter taken by the ten largest. Concerning this clonotype itself: The junction does not match germline at one end; this may be a read error.

The sample here was PBMCs, taken before or after stereotactic body radiation therapy (not recorded which). This receptor was obtained from a donor aged 50 or older with non-small cell lung cancer. The rearrangement joins TRBV7-9 to TRBJ2-1, with 7 bases fitting TRBD2. CDR3 sequence reads: CASGLWLAADNEQFF. The CDR3 bases are TGTGCCAGCGGCTTATGGCTAGCGGCAGACAATGAGCAGTTCTTC.